The next 27 T cell receptor beta chains were all read from a single sample in a study of T cells in Graves' hyperthyroidism and ophthalmopathy. The investigators amplified TCR beta CDR3 regions from RNA transcripts. HTBI primers were used for first-round RT-PCR of the TCR CDR3. TCRdb reprocessed the multiplex PCR reads via MiXCR and lists one record per CDR3 protein. This sample has fewer than 500,000 distinct CDR3 sequences, with around an eighth found just once. The source material was blood. Receptors originate from a man in his thirties or forties with Graves' hyperthyroidism that later progressed to Graves' ophthalmopathy.

This clonotype occurred many times. The V gene is TRBV15, the J gene TRBJ1-4, with D maybe TRBD1 (6 bases). The CDR3 has 16 residues. CDR1 and CDR2 (germline): LNHNV, YYDKDF (reference sequence). Trimming left V 0 bases short and J 6 bases short, with 14 bases between. The DNA for the CDR3 is TGTGCCACCAGCAGAGATAAAGGGGGACGTGATGAAAAACTGTTTTTT. Its protein is CATSRDKGGRDEKLFF.

This clonotype showed up just a few times. The chain combines TRBV12-3 or TRBV12-4 with TRBJ1-6, with D hard to call. Trimming cost V 3 bases and J 9 bases, with 6 bases left between them. The length of the CDR3 is 12 residues. The CDR3 loop reads CASSFSFSPLHF. The DNA of the CDR3 is TGTGCCAGCAGTTTCTCTTTTTCACCCCTCCACTTT.

A word on this clonotype: Since a much larger clone is just one base distant, this may be a read error. The chain couples TRBV7-2 to TRBJ1-2; D may be TRBD1 (5 bases). Germline V gives CDR1 SGHTA, CDR2 FQGNSA. CDR3 length equals 13 residues. CDR3 in DNA: TGTGCCAGCAACTTAGTAAGGGGAGGAGGCTACACCTTC. Translating gives CASNLVRGGGYTF.

This clonotype was recorded many times. CDR3 protein: CASRGTGVGEKLFF. CDR3 DNA: TGTGCCAGCAGGGGGACAGGGGTAGGAGAAAAACTGTTTTTT. The chain combines TRBV12-3 or TRBV12-4 with TRBJ1-4, with 10 bases aligning to TRBD1. The CDR3 contains 14 residues. Losses at the gene ends were 6 bases for V and 8 bases for J; bases not matched to a gene: 6.

This clonotype was observed many times. The CDR3 protein is CASNRDTRPYEQYF. CDR3 coding DNA: TGTGCCAGCAACCGGGACACCAGACCCTACGAGCAGTACTTC. This chain connects TRBV12-3 or TRBV12-4 to TRBJ2-7; D may be TRBD1 (6 bases). The CDR3 contains 14 residues. V was cut by 7 bases and J by 2 bases, with 15 bases left in between.

In its sample, this clonotype was seen many times. The J gene is TRBJ2-7, the V gene TRBV20-1; D might be TRBD2 (5 bases). Deletions cut 6 bases from V and 2 bases from J, with 20 bases between. The CDR3 consists of 15 residues. Germline V gene data show CDR1 as DFQATT and CDR2 as SNEGSKA (reference sequence). The CDR3 here is CSANTVEGLAYEQYF. CDR3 DNA: TGCAGTGCAAACACTGTCGAGGGTTTAGCCTACGAGCAGTACTTC.

This clonotype appeared a few times. V and J are TRBV20-1 and TRBJ2-7; TRBD1 matches 7 bases. V was clipped by 4 bases and J by 9 bases; unmatched bases: 6. CDR1 is DFQATT, CDR2 SNEGSKA, per germline (reference sequence). This CDR3 contains 11 residues. The CDR3 region is CSATQGIGQYF. For the CDR3, the DNA is TGCAGTGCTACACAGGGGATCGGGCAGTACTTC.

This clonotype was seen many times. The chain combines TRBV6-1 with TRBJ1-2, with no clear D. The ends were cut back, 7 bases at V and 2 bases at J, with 8 bases in the middle. The CDR3 spans 12 residues. CDR1 MNHNS and CDR2 SASEGT come from the germline V gene. CDR3 DNA sequence: TGTGCCAGCATGTCGACGAACTATGGCTACACCTTC. As protein: CASMSTNYGYTF.

The chain employs TRBV6-4 and TRBJ2-2, with a tentative D call TRBD1 (6 bases). The CDR3 is made up of 15 amino acids. V was shortened by 2 bases and J by 6 bases, with 13 bases between the two germline ends. Looked up from germline, CDR1 is MRHNA and CDR2 is SNTAGT. The CDR3: CASSDSLTGPGELFF. For the CDR3, the DNA is TGTGCCAGCAGTGACAGTCTGACAGGCCCCGGGGAGCTGTTTTTT.

V usage is TRBV6-1 and J usage is TRBJ2-7, with D uncertain. This CDR3 has 13 residues. Looked up from germline, CDR1 is MNHNS and CDR2 is SASEGT. V dropped 7 bases and J dropped 4 bases, with 14 bases sitting between them. CDR3 nucleotides: TGTGCCAGCAAAACAGAGACCTCTTACGAGCAGTACTTC. It specifies CASKTETSYEQYF.

The chain recombines TRBV5-6 with TRBJ1-1, with D possibly matching TRBD1 (5 bases). There are 12 residues in the CDR3. Between the trimmed V and J ends, which lost 3 bases and 7 bases, there was a span of 10 bases. The V gene's germline CDR1 is SGHDT and CDR2 YYEEEE. The CDR3 DNA reads TGTGCCAGCAGCTGGGGGGGGTATGAAGCTTTCTTT. It yields the protein CASSWGGYEAFF.

This clonotype was counted many times. V gene TRBV9 combines with J gene TRBJ1-4; 7 positions match TRBD1. Germline V CDR1 and CDR2: SGDLS, YYNGEE. The CDR3 runs 14 residues. V was clipped by 3 bases and J by 5 bases; unmatched bases: 4. The CDR3 loop reads CASSEGTANEKLFF. Here the CDR3 DNA reads TGTGCCAGCAGCGAAGGGACAGCAAATGAAAAACTGTTTTTT.

This clonotype was detected many times. The rearrangement joins TRBV20-1 to TRBJ2-2, with D unclear. The CDR3 runs to 13 residues. Germline CDR1 DFQATT, CDR2 SNEGSKA (reference sequence). Trimming removed 3 bases at V and 2 bases at J, with 7 bases between. CDR3 DNA: TGCAGTGCTAGTCGTGAAAACACCGGGGAGCTGTTTTTT. It is translated as CSASRENTGELFF.

The rearrangement joins TRBV6-2 or TRBV6-3 to TRBJ2-1; D possibly matches TRBD1 or TRBD2 (5 bases each). Trimming removed 6 bases at V and 4 bases at J, with 16 bases between. The germline V gene encodes CDR1 MNHEY and CDR2 SVGEGT. CDR3 size: 15 residues. In nucleotides, the CDR3 is TGTGCCAGCAGCGTTAGAGGGGCGGTATACAATGAGCAGTTCTTC. This translates into CASSVRGAVYNEQFF.

In regard to this clonotype: The CDR3 ends on some other residue instead of the conserved phenylalanine or tryptophan, so this is likely a read error. The rearrangement uses TRBV18 and TRBJ1-5; D uncertain. The CDR3 runs to 16 residues. Germline CDR1 and CDR2: KGHSH and LQKENI. Trimming pared 3 bases from V and 7 bases from J, leaving 19 bases between. The CDR3 here is CASSPSDPDAGQPQHL. DNA of the CDR3: TGTGCCAGCTCACCGTCGGATCCCGATGCAGGACAGCCCCAGCATCTT.

This clonotype was picked up many times. The chain employs TRBV15 and TRBJ2-1; no clear D gene. The V and J ends lost 3 bases and 0 bases respectively, with 9 bases between them. CDR1 is LNHNV and CDR2 is YYDKDF in the germline V gene (reference sequence). This CDR3 has 15 amino acids. The chain's CDR3 is CATSRDRSSYNEQFF. The CDR3 DNA follows: TGTGCCACCAGCAGGGACCGGAGCTCCTACAATGAGCAGTTCTTC.

This sequence joins TRBV6-1 and TRBJ2-5; D possibly corresponds to TRBD2 (6 bases). Germline V CDR1 and CDR2: MNHNS, SASEGT. V lost 5 bases, J lost 7 bases, and 17 bases lay in between. CDR3 length: 14 residues. The CDR3 loop reads CASSFGSPQGTQYF. The DNA of the CDR3 is TGTGCCAGCAGTTTCGGGAGCCCCCAGGGGACCCAGTACTTC.

This chain links TRBV11-2 with TRBJ2-7; 7 nucleotides match TRBD2. Germline CDR1 SGHAT, CDR2 FQNNGV. V shed 4 bases and J 2 bases; nucleotides not matched to a gene: 8. The CDR3 length is 15 residues. In nucleotides, the CDR3 is TGTGCCAGCAGCTCGGGACGGGGGGTCCCCTACGAGCAGTACTTC. Protein product: CASSSGRGVPYEQYF.

This clonotype was seen many times. The V and J genes are TRBV28 and TRBJ1-5; D not certain. The CDR3 sequence is 16 residues long. The germline gives CDR1 MDHEN, CDR2 SYDVKM. The V end lost 3 bases, the J end lost 0 bases, and 12 bases lay between the germline ends. The CDR3 loop reads CASSFEGSGSNQPQHF. Here the CDR3 DNA reads TGTGCCAGCAGTTTCGAAGGGTCAGGTAGCAATCAGCCCCAGCATTTT.

This clonotype has only a few counts. CDR3 nucleotide sequence: TGCGCCAGCAGCGGTTGGGACAGGGGTGACAATGAGCAGTTCTTC. This sequence encodes CASSGWDRGDNEQFF. This sequence joins TRBV10-2 and TRBJ2-1; TRBD1 agrees at 10 bases. In germline, CDR1 is WSHSY, CDR2 SAAADI. V was pared by 6 bases and J by 5 bases, with 7 bases of the junction left unmatched. The CDR3 is made up of 15 amino acids.

The sample holds many counts of this clonotype. The rearrangement joins TRBV9 to TRBJ1-5, with D maybe TRBD1 (6 bases). CDR1 and CDR2 from the germline V gene are SGDLS and YYNGEE. The CDR3 covers 16 residues. The V end lost 0 bases, the J end lost 1 base, and 11 bases lay between the germline ends. CDR3 residues: CASSVDGRGSNQPQHF. The DNA for the CDR3 is TGTGCCAGCAGCGTAGATGGCAGGGGAAGCAATCAGCCCCAGCATTTT.

As to this clonotype: Given a much more abundant clone one base away, this may be a read error. V and J are TRBV7-8 and TRBJ2-5; D is tentatively TRBD1 or TRBD2 (6 bases each). The CDR3 has 14 amino acids. V lost 6 bases and J 1 base, leaving 12 bases between the germline ends. From germline, CDR1 is SGHVS and CDR2 FQNEAQ. The CDR3 DNA is TGTGCCAGCAGAGGGGGGCTGGGCCAAGAGACCCAGTACTTC. It codes for CASRGGLGQETQYF.

The chain couples TRBV12-3 or TRBV12-4 to TRBJ1-3; weak D call: TRBD1 (5 bases). V was shortened by 6 bases and J by 2 bases, with 14 bases between the two germline ends. This CDR3 has 15 amino acids. CDR3 residues: CASSRSGGAGNTIYF. CDR3 DNA: TGTGCCAGCAGCCGCAGCGGGGGGGCTGGAAACACCATATATTTT.

The chain carries TRBV5-1 and TRBJ2-5, with D unresolved. Germline V gene data show CDR1 as SGHRS and CDR2 as YFSETQ. The CDR3 is made up of 12 amino acids. V was clipped by 0 bases and J by 5 bases, with 5 bases between them. CDR3 in DNA: TGCGCCAGCAGCTTGGATGCGGAGACCCAGTACTTC. The encoded protein is CASSLDAETQYF.

This clonotype was recorded at least ten times. This sequence joins TRBV28 and TRBJ2-7, with a possible D match to TRBD2 (6 bases). Germline V gene data show CDR1 as MDHEN and CDR2 as SYDVKM. Trimming removed 5 bases from V and 4 bases from J, with 12 bases in between. The CDR3 contains 13 residues. The CDR3 here is CASSVGSMYEQYF. CDR3 DNA: TGTGCCAGCAGTGTCGGGAGTATGTACGAGCAGTACTTC.

The rearrangement links TRBV20-1 to TRBJ1-1, with 9 bases matching TRBD1. Germline loops: CDR1 DFQATT, CDR2 SNEGSKA (reference sequence). The CDR3 covers 21 residues. V lost 0 bases and J lost 1; bases outside the gene matches: 21. CDR3 residues: CSARDPPGQGRMRGRNTEAFF. In nucleotides, the CDR3 is TGCAGTGCTAGAGACCCCCCGGGACAGGGTCGAATGCGTGGCAGGAACACTGAAGCTTTCTTT.

This clonotype appeared many times. The chain joins TRBV5-1 to TRBJ1-1, with 8 bases that match TRBD1. Germline CDR1 reads SGHRS; CDR2 reads YFSETQ. The length of the CDR3 is 15 residues. V shed 1 base, J shed 5 bases, and the junction held 7 bases outside the gene matches. CDR3 protein: CASSLTPGGVTEAFF. CDR3 DNA: TGCGCCAGCAGCTTGACTCCAGGGGGCGTGACTGAAGCTTTCTTT.